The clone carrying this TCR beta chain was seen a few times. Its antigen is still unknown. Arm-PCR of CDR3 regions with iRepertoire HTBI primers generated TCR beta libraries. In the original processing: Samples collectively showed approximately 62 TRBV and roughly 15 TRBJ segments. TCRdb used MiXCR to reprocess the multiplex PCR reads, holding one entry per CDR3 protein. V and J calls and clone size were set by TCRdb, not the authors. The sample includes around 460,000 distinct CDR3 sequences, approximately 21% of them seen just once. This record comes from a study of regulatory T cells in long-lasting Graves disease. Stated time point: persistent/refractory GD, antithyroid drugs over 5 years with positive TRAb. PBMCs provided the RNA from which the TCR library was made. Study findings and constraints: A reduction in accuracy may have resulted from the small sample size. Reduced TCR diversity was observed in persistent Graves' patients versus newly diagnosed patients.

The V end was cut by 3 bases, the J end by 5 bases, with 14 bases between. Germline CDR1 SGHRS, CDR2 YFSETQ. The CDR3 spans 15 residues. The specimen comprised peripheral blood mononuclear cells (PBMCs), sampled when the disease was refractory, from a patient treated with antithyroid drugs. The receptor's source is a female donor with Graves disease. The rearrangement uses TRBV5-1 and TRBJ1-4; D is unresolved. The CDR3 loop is CASSSGLTLNEKLFF. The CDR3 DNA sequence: TGCGCCAGCAGCTCGGGATTAACTCTGAATGAAAAACTGTTTTTT.